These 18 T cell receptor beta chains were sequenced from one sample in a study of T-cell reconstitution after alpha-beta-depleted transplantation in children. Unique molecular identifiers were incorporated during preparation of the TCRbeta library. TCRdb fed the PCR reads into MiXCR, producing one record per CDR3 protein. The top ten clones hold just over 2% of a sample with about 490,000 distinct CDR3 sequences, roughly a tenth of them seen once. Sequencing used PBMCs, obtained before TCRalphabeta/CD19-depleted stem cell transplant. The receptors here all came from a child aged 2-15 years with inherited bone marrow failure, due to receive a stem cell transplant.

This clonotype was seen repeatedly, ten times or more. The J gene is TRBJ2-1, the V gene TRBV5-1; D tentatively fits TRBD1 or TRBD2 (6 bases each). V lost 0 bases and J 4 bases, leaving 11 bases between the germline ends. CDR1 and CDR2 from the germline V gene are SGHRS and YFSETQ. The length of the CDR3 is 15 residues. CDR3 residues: CASSLAGEVYNEQFF. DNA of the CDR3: TGCGCCAGCAGCTTGGCAGGGGAGGTGTACAATGAGCAGTTCTTC.

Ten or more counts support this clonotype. DNA for the CDR3: TGCAGTGAACTGCAGGGGGTCTACAATGAGCAGTTCTTC. This translates into CSELQGVYNEQFF. The J gene is TRBJ2-1, the V gene TRBV20-1, with 7 bases identical to TRBD1. The V and J ends lost 7 bases and 3 bases, in that order; junction bases with no gene match: 6. Germline V lookup: CDR1 DFQATT, CDR2 SNEGSKA (reference sequence). The CDR3 spans 13 residues.

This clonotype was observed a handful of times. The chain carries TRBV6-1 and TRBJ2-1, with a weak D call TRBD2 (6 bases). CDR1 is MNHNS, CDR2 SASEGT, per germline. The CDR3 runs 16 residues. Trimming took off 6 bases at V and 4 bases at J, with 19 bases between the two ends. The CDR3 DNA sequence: TGTGCCAGCAGGCGAACACTAGCCCATATGTACAATGAGCAGTTCTTC. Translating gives CASRRTLAHMYNEQFF.

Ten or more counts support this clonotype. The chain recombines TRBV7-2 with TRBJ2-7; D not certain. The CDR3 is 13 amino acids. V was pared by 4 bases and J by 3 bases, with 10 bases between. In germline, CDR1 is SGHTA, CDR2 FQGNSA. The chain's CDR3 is CASSYLGNYEQYF. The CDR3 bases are TGTGCCAGCAGCTACCTGGGGAACTACGAGCAGTACTTC. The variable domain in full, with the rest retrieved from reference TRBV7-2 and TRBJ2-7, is GAGVSQSPSNKVTEKGKDVELRCDPISGHTALYWYRQSLGQGLEFLIYFQGNSAPDKSGLPSDRFSAERTGGSVSTLTIQRTQQEDSAVYLCASSYLGNYEQYFGPGTRLTVT.

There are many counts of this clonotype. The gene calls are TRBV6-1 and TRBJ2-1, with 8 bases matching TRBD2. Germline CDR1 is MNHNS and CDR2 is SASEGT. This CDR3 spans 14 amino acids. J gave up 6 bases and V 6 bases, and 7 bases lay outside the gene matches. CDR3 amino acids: CASSPGGEANEQFF. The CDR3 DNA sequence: TGTGCCAGCAGCCCCGGGGGGGAGGCCAATGAGCAGTTCTTC.

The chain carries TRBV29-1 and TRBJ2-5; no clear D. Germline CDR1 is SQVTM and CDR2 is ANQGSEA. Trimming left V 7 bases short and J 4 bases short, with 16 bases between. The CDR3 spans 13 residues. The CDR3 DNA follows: TGCAGCGCCCTTTACGGGTGGACAGAGACCCAGTACTTC. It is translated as CSALYGWTETQYF.

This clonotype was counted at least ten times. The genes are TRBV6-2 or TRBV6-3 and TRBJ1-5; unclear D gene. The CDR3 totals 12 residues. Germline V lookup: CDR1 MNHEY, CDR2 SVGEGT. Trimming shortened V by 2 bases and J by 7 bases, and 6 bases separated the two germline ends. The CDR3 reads CASSYRVQPQHF. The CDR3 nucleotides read TGTGCCAGCAGTTACAGGGTCCAGCCCCAGCATTTT.

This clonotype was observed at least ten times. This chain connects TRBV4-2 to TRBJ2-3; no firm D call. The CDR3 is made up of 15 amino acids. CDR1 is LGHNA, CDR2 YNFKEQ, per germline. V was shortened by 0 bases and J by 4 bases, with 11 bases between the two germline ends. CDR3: CASSQDWSSADTQYF. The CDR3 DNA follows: TGTGCCAGCAGCCAAGATTGGAGTTCCGCAGATACGCAGTATTTT.

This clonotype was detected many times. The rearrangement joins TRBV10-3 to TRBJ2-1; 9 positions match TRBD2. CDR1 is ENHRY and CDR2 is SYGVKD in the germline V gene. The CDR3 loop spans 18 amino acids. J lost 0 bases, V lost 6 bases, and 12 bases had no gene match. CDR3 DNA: TGTGCCATCAGCCGATTTGAAAATAGCGGGAGCTCCTACAATGAGCAGTTCTTC. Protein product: CAISRFENSGSSYNEQFF.

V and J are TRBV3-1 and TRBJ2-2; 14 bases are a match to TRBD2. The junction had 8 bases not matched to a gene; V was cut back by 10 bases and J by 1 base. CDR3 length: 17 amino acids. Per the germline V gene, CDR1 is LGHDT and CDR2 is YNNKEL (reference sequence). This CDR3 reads CATCRGTSGGNTGELFF. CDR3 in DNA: TGTGCCACCTGCCGGGGGACTAGCGGGGGGAACACCGGGGAGCTGTTTTTT.

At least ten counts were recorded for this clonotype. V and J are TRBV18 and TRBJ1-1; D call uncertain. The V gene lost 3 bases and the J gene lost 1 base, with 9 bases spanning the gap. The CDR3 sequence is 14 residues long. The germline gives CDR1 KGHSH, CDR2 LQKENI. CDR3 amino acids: CASSPVTGNTEAFF. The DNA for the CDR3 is TGTGCCAGCTCACCGGTTACGGGGAACACTGAAGCTTTCTTT.

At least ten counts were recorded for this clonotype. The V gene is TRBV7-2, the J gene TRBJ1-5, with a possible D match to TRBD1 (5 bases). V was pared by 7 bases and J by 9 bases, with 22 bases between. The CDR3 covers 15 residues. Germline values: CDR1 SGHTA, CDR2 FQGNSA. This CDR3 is CASKRGQGERLPQHF. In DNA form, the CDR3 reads TGTGCCAGCAAACGAGGTCAGGGAGAGAGGCTGCCCCAGCATTTT.

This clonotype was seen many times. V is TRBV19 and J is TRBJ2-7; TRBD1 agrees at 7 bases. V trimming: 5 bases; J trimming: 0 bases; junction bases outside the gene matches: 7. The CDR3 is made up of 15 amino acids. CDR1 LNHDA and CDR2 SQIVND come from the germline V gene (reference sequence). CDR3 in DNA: TGTGCCAGTAGTCCAGGGGGTGTCAGCTCCTACGAGCAGTACTTC. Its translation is CASSPGGVSSYEQYF.

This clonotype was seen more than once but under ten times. The CDR3 DNA reads as TGCAGCGTTGGGCCCGGGACAGGGGGCTACGAGCAGTACTTC. This codes for CSVGPGTGGYEQYF. The V call is TRBV29-1, the J call TRBJ2-7, with 11 bases that match TRBD1. Per germline, CDR1 SQVTM and CDR2 ANQGSEA. CDR3 length: 14 residues. V shed 4 bases and J 3 bases; nucleotides not matched to a gene: 5.

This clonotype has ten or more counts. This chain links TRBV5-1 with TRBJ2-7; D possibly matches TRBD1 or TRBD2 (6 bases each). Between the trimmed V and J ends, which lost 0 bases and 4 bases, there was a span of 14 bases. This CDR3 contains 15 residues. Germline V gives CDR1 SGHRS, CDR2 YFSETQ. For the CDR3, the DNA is TGCGCCAGCAGCTTGGAGGGGGGAGTTCCGTACGAGCAGTACTTC. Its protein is CASSLEGGVPYEQYF.

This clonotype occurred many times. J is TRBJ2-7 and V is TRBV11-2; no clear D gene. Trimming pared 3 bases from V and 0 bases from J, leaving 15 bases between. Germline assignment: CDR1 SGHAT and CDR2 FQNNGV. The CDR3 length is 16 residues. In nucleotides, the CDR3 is TGTGCCAGCAGCTTTTCCGTCCTTGGTTTCTCCTACGAGCAGTACTTC. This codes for CASSFSVLGFSYEQYF.

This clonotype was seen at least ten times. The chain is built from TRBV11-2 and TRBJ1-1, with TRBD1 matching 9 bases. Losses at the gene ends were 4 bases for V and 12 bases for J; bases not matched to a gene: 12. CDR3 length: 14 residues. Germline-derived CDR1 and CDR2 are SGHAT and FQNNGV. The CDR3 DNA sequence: TGTGCCAGCAGCTCCCCGGGACAGGGAATGAGTTCTTTCTTT. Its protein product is CASSSPGQGMSSFF.

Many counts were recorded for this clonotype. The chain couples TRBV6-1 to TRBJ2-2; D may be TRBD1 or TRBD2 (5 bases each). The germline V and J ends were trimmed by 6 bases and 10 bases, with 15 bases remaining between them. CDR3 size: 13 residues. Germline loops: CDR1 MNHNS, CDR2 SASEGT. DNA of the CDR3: TGTGCCAGCAGCCAGGACGGGGACCTGGAGCTGTTTTTT. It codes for CASSQDGDLELFF.